The 25 T cell receptor beta chains presented below share a single source sample, sequenced in a study of T-cell reconstitution after alpha-beta-depleted transplantation in children. Unique molecular identifiers featured in how the TCRbeta library was prepared. TCRdb itself ran the PCR reads through MiXCR, one entry per CDR3 protein. Counted here are around 180,000 distinct CDR3 sequences, around 10% occurring once; the ten biggest clones make up about 13%. Sequencing used PBMCs, obtained before TCRalphabeta/CD19-depleted stem cell transplant. These receptors were taken from a boy younger than 10 with acute myeloid leukemia, due to receive a stem cell transplant.

This clonotype was observed many times. This chain uses TRBV20-1 with TRBJ2-5; possibly TRBD1 for D (5 bases). Per the germline V gene, CDR1 is DFQATT and CDR2 is SNEGSKA (reference sequence). This CDR3 is 12 amino acids long. The V and J ends lost 3 bases and 5 bases respectively, with 10 bases between them. CDR3 in amino acids: CSASSGYETQYF. CDR3 nucleotides: TGCAGTGCTAGCTCAGGGTACGAGACCCAGTACTTC.

Many counts were recorded for this clonotype. This sequence joins TRBV18 and TRBJ1-1, with a possible D match to TRBD1 (6 bases). This CDR3 spans 14 amino acids. From germline, CDR1 is KGHSH and CDR2 LQKENI. Trimming removed 2 bases from V and 5 bases from J, with 12 bases in between. The CDR3 spells CASSPDRGGTEAFF. The CDR3 coding sequence is TGTGCCAGCTCACCAGATAGGGGGGGGACTGAAGCTTTCTTT.

The chain uses TRBV20-1 and TRBJ2-1; tentative D call: TRBD1 (6 bases). The germline V gene has CDR1 DFQATT and CDR2 SNEGSKA (reference sequence). The CDR3 runs to 17 residues. This chain's CDR3 is CCARIRAQRGTSGEQFF. As DNA, the CDR3 is TGCTGCGCTAGGATCCGGGCTCAGAGGGGGACCTCCGGTGAGCAGTTCTTC.

Worth noting for this clonotype: A much larger clone sits a single nucleotide away, making a read error possible. The chain employs TRBV5-1 and TRBJ2-5; the D is unclear. The CDR3 covers 13 residues. CDR1 is SGHRS, CDR2 YFSETQ, per germline. The CDR3 spells CASTLGNQESQYF. DNA for the CDR3: TGCGCCAGCACGCTGGGGAATCAAGAGAGCCAGTACTTC.

This clonotype was detected ten times or more. CDR3 sequence: CASSVRDRYTDTQYF. Here the CDR3 DNA reads TGTGCCAGCAGCGTCCGGGACAGGTACACAGATACGCAGTATTTT. This rearrangement joins TRBV5-6 to TRBJ2-3; TRBD1 agrees at 8 bases. The CDR3 totals 15 residues. From germline, CDR1 is SGHDT and CDR2 YYEEEE. V lost 4 bases and J lost 2; bases outside the gene matches: 6. The full variable domain, in which reference TRBV5-6 and TRBJ2-3 provide the parts outside the CDR3, is DAGVTQSPTHLIKTRGQQVTLRCSPKSGHDTVSWYQQALGQGPQFIFQYYEEEERQRGNFPDRFSGHQFPNYSSELNVNALLLGDSALYLCASSVRDRYTDTQYFGPGTRLTVL.

This clonotype appeared a few times. The chain combines TRBV5-5 with TRBJ2-7; tentatively, D is TRBD1 or TRBD2 (5 bases each). This CDR3 is built from 15 residues. Germline assignment: CDR1 SGHKS and CDR2 YYEKEE (reference sequence). V gave up 4 bases and J gave up 4 bases, with 18 bases separating them. CDR3 DNA sequence: TGTGCCAGCAGCACCGGGACCGACGATTTTTACGAGCAGTACGTC. This encodes CASSTGTDDFYEQYV.

This clonotype was observed many times. V gene TRBV4-1 combines with J gene TRBJ1-1; D gene ambiguous. The V end was cut by 3 bases, the J end by 1 base, with 21 bases between. Germline CDR1 MGHRA, CDR2 YSYEKL. CDR3 size: 18 residues. Here the CDR3 reads CASSQAPSGGGANTEAFF. CDR3 nucleotides: TGCGCCAGCAGCCAGGCCCCTAGCGGAGGAGGAGCGAACACTGAAGCTTTCTTT.

This clonotype showed up many times. The chain uses TRBV28 and TRBJ2-5; 7 positions agree with TRBD2. The germline V gene encodes CDR1 MDHEN and CDR2 SYDVKM. There are 16 residues in the CDR3. V was pared by 7 bases and J by 5 bases, with 16 bases of the junction left unmatched. Here the CDR3 DNA reads TGTGCCAGCACCGTCGACCTACTAGCGCGAGAGGAGACCCAGTACTTC. Translation gives CASTVDLLAREETQYF.

This clonotype was detected many times. V usage is TRBV20-1 and J usage is TRBJ1-1, with D tentatively TRBD1 (6 bases). Germline V gene data show CDR1 as DFQATT and CDR2 as SNEGSKA (reference sequence). V shed 3 bases and J shed 5 bases, with 16 bases lying between them. The CDR3 contains 14 residues. For the CDR3, the DNA is TGCAGTGCTAGTCTGCCCGGGGGCGGGACTGAAGCTTTCTTT. Protein: CSASLPGGGTEAFF.

This clonotype came up many times. The chain joins TRBV14 to TRBJ2-1; D is possibly TRBD1 (6 bases). Per the germline V gene, CDR1 is SGHDN and CDR2 is FVKESK. The CDR3 has 13 residues. Trimming removed 6 bases at V and 9 bases at J, with 15 bases between. The DNA for the CDR3 is TGTGCCAGCAGTCCTAGAGGGGGTGGTGAGCAGTTCTTC. Amino acid sequence: CASSPRGGGEQFF.

This clonotype was counted at least ten times. This sequence joins TRBV7-2 and TRBJ2-3; TRBD2 matches 7 bases. CDR1 and CDR2 from the germline V gene are SGHTA and FQGNSA. The CDR3 runs 11 residues. Germline trimming cut 8 bases from V and 10 bases from J; bases unmatched to any gene: 6. The CDR3 bases are TGTGCCAGCGGGGAGGGTGGTTCGCAGTATTTT. Its protein product is CASGEGGSQYF.

This clonotype was found many times. The chain links TRBV9 to TRBJ2-2; 9 bases agree with TRBD2. This CDR3 is built from 14 residues. The junction had 0 bases not matched to a gene; V was cut back by 0 bases and J by 6 bases. The germline V gene has CDR1 SGDLS and CDR2 YYNGEE. The CDR3 sequence: CASSVVAGAGELFF. For the CDR3, the DNA is TGTGCCAGCAGCGTAGTAGCGGGAGCCGGGGAGCTGTTTTTT.

V usage is TRBV20-1 and J usage is TRBJ2-5, with TRBD2 identical over 7 bases. V lost 6 bases and J lost 2; bases outside the gene matches: 15. The CDR3 is 16 residues long. CDR1 and CDR2 from the germline V gene are DFQATT and SNEGSKA (reference sequence). This CDR3 is CSAAPLASGVQETQYF. The DNA of the CDR3 is TGCAGTGCCGCCCCCCTAGCTAGCGGAGTACAAGAGACCCAGTACTTC.

This clonotype was recorded at least ten times. This rearrangement joins TRBV18 to TRBJ1-2; no clear D gene. Germline loops: CDR1 KGHSH, CDR2 LQKENI. The CDR3 is made up of 11 amino acids. Trimming left V 3 bases short and J 8 bases short, with 7 bases between. This chain's CDR3 is CASSPGQGYTF. CDR3 DNA: TGTGCCAGCTCACCCGGGCAGGGCTACACCTTC.

This clonotype was detected many times. This chain joins TRBV5-1 and TRBJ1-4; D is uncertain. Germline loops: CDR1 SGHRS, CDR2 YFSETQ. This CDR3 is built from 16 residues. V gave up 1 base and J gave up 7 bases, with 17 bases separating them. CDR3: CASSLLSQEASEKLFF. DNA of the CDR3: TGCGCCAGCAGCTTGTTGTCTCAGGAGGCGAGTGAAAAACTGTTTTTT. The variable domain in full, with the rest retrieved from reference TRBV5-1 and TRBJ1-4, is KAGVTQTPRYLIKTRGQQVTLSCSPISGHRSVSWYQQTPGQGLQFLFEYFSETQRNKGNFPGRFSGRQFSNSRSEMNVSTLELGDSALYLCASSLLSQEASEKLFFGSGTQLSVL.

This clonotype was recorded at least ten times. The chain links TRBV12-3 or TRBV12-4 to TRBJ1-5; D gene ambiguous. The CDR3 length is 15 residues. The V end was cut by 3 bases, the J end by 7 bases, with 16 bases between. CDR3 amino acids: CASSLDRGLWQPQHF. Written as DNA, the CDR3 is TGTGCCAGCAGTTTGGATAGAGGGCTCTGGCAGCCCCAGCATTTT.

This clonotype turned up a few times. CDR3 in amino acids: CASSSRGGGAGTEAFF. CDR3 nucleotides: TGTGCCAGCAGTTCAAGGGGGGGGGGCGCCGGCACTGAAGCTTTCTTT. The V gene is TRBV12-3 or TRBV12-4, the J gene TRBJ1-1, with TRBD1 as a possible D gene (6 bases). Trimming cost V 4 bases and J 4 bases, with 19 bases left between them. This CDR3 is 16 amino acids long.

This clonotype was picked up many times. This chain joins TRBV29-1 and TRBJ1-2; TRBD1 matches 7 bases. Germline lookup yields CDR1 SQVTM and CDR2 ANQGSEA. V trimming: 6 bases; J trimming: 4 bases; junction bases outside the gene matches: 8. This CDR3 has 13 amino acids. The CDR3 sequence is CSVGTVELYGYTF. For the CDR3, the DNA is TGCAGCGTGGGGACAGTGGAACTCTATGGCTACACCTTC.

Remarks on this clonotype: A much larger clone lies one base from this, so it may be a read error. This sequence joins TRBV30 and TRBJ2-2, with unresolved D. V lost 7 bases to trimming and J lost 2 bases, with 23 bases between them. Germline lookup yields CDR1 GTSNPN and CDR2 SVGIG (reference sequence). The CDR3 extends over 17 amino acids. The CDR3 reads CALSVGVHLRNTGELFF. The CDR3 nucleotides read TGTGCCTTATCCGTCGGAGTCCACTTAAGAAACACCGGGGAGCTGTTTTTT.

At least ten counts were recorded for this clonotype. The rearrangement links TRBV13 to TRBJ1-2; D perhaps matches TRBD1 (5 bases). This CDR3 is 13 amino acids long. The germline CDR1 and CDR2 sequences are PRHDT and FYEKMQ (reference sequence). Trimming took off 4 bases at V and 4 bases at J, with 10 bases between the two ends. The CDR3 bases are TGTGCCAGCAGCTCGGGACGGAGCTATGGCTACACCTTC. This translates into CASSSGRSYGYTF. The full variable domain, rest sourced from reference TRBV13 and TRBJ1-2, is AAGVIQSPRHLIKEKRETATLKCYPIPRHDTVYWYQQGPGQDPQFLISFYEKMQSDKGSIPDRFSAQQFSDYHSELNMSSLELGDSALYFCASSSGRSYGYTFGSGTRLTVV.

The V gene is TRBV28, the J gene TRBJ2-6; D might be TRBD1 (5 bases). The CDR3 is 17 amino acids. Germline V gene lookup returns CDR1 MDHEN and CDR2 SYDVKM. The V end was cut by 8 bases, the J end by 3 bases, with 20 bases between. For the CDR3, the DNA is TGTGCCAGCGGCCGTTGGCGCCAGGGCTATGGGGCCAACGTCCTGACTTTC. Translating it yields CASGRWRQGYGANVLTF.

This clonotype was detected ten times or more. This sequence joins TRBV5-1 and TRBJ2-4; possibly TRBD1 for D (6 bases). V lost 4 bases and J lost 7, with 12 bases in between. Germline assignment: CDR1 SGHRS and CDR2 YFSETQ. The CDR3 has 13 amino acids. The CDR3 DNA sequence: TGCGCCAGCAGCCGCCGGGACAACAACATTCAGTACTTC. Translating it yields CASSRRDNNIQYF. The complete variable domain, with remaining parts taken from reference TRBV5-1 and TRBJ2-4, reads KAGVTQTPRYLIKTRGQQVTLSCSPISGHRSVSWYQQTPGQGLQFLFEYFSETQRNKGNFPGRFSGRQFSNSRSEMNVSTLELGDSALYLCASSRRDNNIQYFGAGTRLSVL.

The chain uses TRBV19 and TRBJ1-1; TRBD1 might be the D (6 bases). The CDR3 consists of 17 residues. Trimming took off 3 bases at V and 2 bases at J, with 19 bases between the two ends. Germline CDR1 LNHDA, CDR2 SQIVND (reference sequence). The CDR3 loop is CASSITAYRGGNTEAFF. In DNA form, the CDR3 reads TGTGCCAGTAGTATCACAGCTTACCGAGGGGGAAACACTGAAGCTTTCTTT.

This clonotype occurred many times. The chain recombines TRBV12-3 or TRBV12-4 with TRBJ1-2, with a tentative D call TRBD1 (5 bases). This CDR3 spans 14 amino acids. V lost 2 bases to trimming and J lost 4 bases, with 11 bases between them. CDR3 in DNA: TGTGCCAGCAGTTTATTTCAGGGCACCTATGGCTACACCTTC. Protein sequence: CASSLFQGTYGYTF.

About this clonotype: A read error may explain this, as a much larger clone is one base away. This sequence joins TRBV20-1 and TRBJ1-2; the D is unclear. The CDR3 is made up of 13 amino acids. Germline V gene lookup returns CDR1 DFQATT and CDR2 SNEGSKA (reference sequence). The CDR3 DNA reads TGCAGTGCTAGAGATCTGATAGGCGATGGCTACCCCTTC. As protein: CSARDLIGDGYPF.